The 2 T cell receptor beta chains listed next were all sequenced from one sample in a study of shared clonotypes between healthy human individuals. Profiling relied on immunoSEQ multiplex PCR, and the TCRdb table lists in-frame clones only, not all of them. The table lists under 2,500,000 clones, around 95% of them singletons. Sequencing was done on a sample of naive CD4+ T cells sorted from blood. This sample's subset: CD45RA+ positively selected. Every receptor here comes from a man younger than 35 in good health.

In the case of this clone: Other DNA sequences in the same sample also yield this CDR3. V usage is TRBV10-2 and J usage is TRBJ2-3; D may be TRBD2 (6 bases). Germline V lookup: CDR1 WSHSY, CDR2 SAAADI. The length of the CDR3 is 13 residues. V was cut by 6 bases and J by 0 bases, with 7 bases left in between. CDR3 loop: CASRGLSTDTQYF. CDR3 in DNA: TGCGCCAGCAGGGGACTTAGCACAGATACGCAGTATTTT.

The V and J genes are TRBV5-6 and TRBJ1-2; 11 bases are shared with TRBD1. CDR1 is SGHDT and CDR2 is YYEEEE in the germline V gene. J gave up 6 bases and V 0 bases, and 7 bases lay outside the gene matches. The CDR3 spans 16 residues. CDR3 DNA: TGTGCCAGCAGCTTGGTGGACAGGGGGCGGGAAGATGGCTACACCTTC. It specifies CASSLVDRGREDGYTF.